These 23 T cell receptor beta chains share one sample of origin, sequenced in a study of early T cells in non-severe SARS-CoV-2 infection. TCRdb called the 5' RACE reads again in MiXCR, with one record for every CDR3 protein. The sample consists of 85,000 to 95,000 distinct CDR3 sequences, 15% to 20% of them appearing once. The input for sequencing was whole blood, taken at baseline. The receptors shown here come from an adult who was a healthcare worker with PCR-confirmed SARS-CoV-2 infection or an uninfected control (not recorded which).

V gene TRBV13 combines with J gene TRBJ2-4; no definite D call. The CDR3 sequence is 13 residues long. Trimming took off 3 bases at V and 7 bases at J, with 10 bases between the two ends. CDR1 is PRHDT and CDR2 is FYEKMQ in the germline V gene (reference sequence). CDR3 nucleotides: TGTGCCAGCAGCTTGAGGACGGCGAACATTCAGTACTTC. This sequence encodes CASSLRTANIQYF.

A few counts support this clonotype. The chain employs TRBV4-1 and TRBJ2-1; TRBD1 aligns across 10 bases. The CDR3 length is 16 residues. The germline gives CDR1 MGHRA, CDR2 YSYEKL. V dropped 3 bases and J dropped 8; count of bases not matched to a gene: 10. This CDR3 is CASSHTRDRGLYEQFF. The CDR3 DNA reads TGCGCCAGCAGCCACACCCGGGACAGGGGATTATATGAGCAGTTCTTC.

At least ten counts were recorded for this clonotype. V usage is TRBV7-9 and J usage is TRBJ2-5, with D perhaps TRBD1 or TRBD2 (5 bases each). Germline lookup yields CDR1 SEHNR and CDR2 FQNEAQ (reference sequence). The CDR3 has 15 amino acids. V was shortened by 5 bases and J by 4 bases, with 17 bases between the two germline ends. As DNA, the CDR3 is TGTGCCAGCAGCATTAATACCGGGGCGGCAGAGACCCAGTACTTC. Its translation is CASSINTGAAETQYF.

This clonotype was seen many times. This chain joins TRBV20-1 and TRBJ2-2; D may be TRBD1 (6 bases). The CDR3 loop spans 16 amino acids. Germline V gene lookup returns CDR1 DFQATT and CDR2 SNEGSKA (reference sequence). V was shortened by 0 bases and J by 0 bases, with 11 bases between the two germline ends. The CDR3 spells CSARDWRTANTGELFF. The CDR3 DNA is TGCAGTGCTAGAGATTGGCGGACAGCGAACACCGGGGAGCTGTTTTTT.

This chain uses TRBV7-3 with TRBJ2-3; the D gene is possibly TRBD1 (6 bases). The V gene's germline CDR1 is SGHTA and CDR2 FQGTGA. Deletions cut 5 bases from V and 2 bases from J, with 14 bases between. The CDR3 contains 15 residues. The CDR3 region has the DNA TGTGCCAGCAGCCCCCGGGACATGCACACAGATACGCAGTATTTT. Amino acids: CASSPRDMHTDTQYF.

The chain links TRBV9 to TRBJ2-5; 13 bases are a match to TRBD2. This CDR3 spans 15 amino acids. The germline CDR1 and CDR2 sequences are SGDLS and YYNGEE. V was pared by 3 bases and J by 4 bases, with 3 bases of the junction left unmatched. The CDR3 here is CASSAGTSGTETQYF. In DNA, the CDR3 is TGTGCCAGCAGCGCCGGGACTAGCGGGACAGAGACCCAGTACTTC.

This clonotype was picked up a small number of times. This chain links TRBV13 with TRBJ2-6; D remains unclear. CDR3 size: 15 residues. Germline V gives CDR1 PRHDT, CDR2 FYEKMQ (reference sequence). V lost 4 bases to trimming and J lost 1 base, with 8 bases between them. CDR3 coding DNA: TGTGCCAGCAGCTCCTCCAGATCTGGGGCCAACGTCCTGACTTTC. Its protein is CASSSSRSGANVLTF.

The genes are TRBV9 and TRBJ2-7; 7 nucleotides align to TRBD1. The CDR3 sequence is 15 residues long. Germline V lookup: CDR1 SGDLS, CDR2 YYNGEE. The junction had 8 bases not matched to a gene; V was cut back by 0 bases and J by 5 bases. DNA for the CDR3: TGTGCCAGCAGCGTAGGACCAAACACAGGGGACGAGCAGTACTTC. This translates into CASSVGPNTGDEQYF.

This clonotype was recorded at least ten times. The V gene is TRBV28, the J gene TRBJ2-7; perhaps D is TRBD1 or TRBD2 (6 bases each). The CDR3 totals 15 residues. Trimming took off 6 bases at V and 7 bases at J, with 22 bases between the two ends. Germline CDR1 and CDR2: MDHEN and SYDVKM. As DNA, the CDR3 is TGTGCCAGCAGCCCGGGGGACACCCTGGCTACTGAGCAGTACTTC. This codes for CASSPGDTLATEQYF. Drawing the rest from reference TRBV28 and TRBJ2-7, the complete variable domain is DVKVTQSSRYLVKRTGEKVFLECVQDMDHENMFWYRQDPGLGLRLIYFSYDVKMKEKGDIPEGYSVSREKKERFSLILESASTNQTSMYLCASSPGDTLATEQYFGPGTRLTVT.

V usage is TRBV20-1 and J usage is TRBJ1-1; D is undetermined. V lost 6 bases and J 8 bases, leaving 19 bases between the germline ends. Germline V gene data show CDR1 as DFQATT and CDR2 as SNEGSKA (reference sequence). This CDR3 region has 13 residues. The CDR3 DNA sequence: TGCAGTGCCAAACCTGAGTGGAACTACGAAGCTTTCTTT. Translated, it gives CSAKPEWNYEAFF.

This clonotype was recorded once. The gene calls are TRBV3-1 and TRBJ2-2; maybe TRBD1 (5 bases). V was shortened by 2 bases and J by 7 bases, with 8 bases between the two germline ends. The length of the CDR3 is 13 residues. Germline CDR1 is LGHDT and CDR2 is YNNKEL (reference sequence). The CDR3 DNA reads TGTGCCAGCAGCCAACAGGGAAACGGGGAGCTGTTTTTT. Protein: CASSQQGNGELFF. The full variable domain, its missing parts supplied by reference TRBV3-1 and TRBJ2-2, is DTAVSQTPKYLVTQMGNDKSIKCEQNLGHDTMYWYKQDSKKFLKIMFSYNNKELIINETVPNRFSPKSPDKAHLNLHINSLELGDSAVYFCASSQQGNGELFFGEGSRLTVL.

This sequence joins TRBV11-2 and TRBJ2-1, with D uncertain. Germline V CDR1 and CDR2: SGHAT, FQNNGV. V lost 5 bases, J lost 7 bases, and 9 bases lay in between. The CDR3 has 12 amino acids. The DNA of the CDR3 is TGTGCCAGCAGCCTTGATAGAAATGAGCAGTTCTTC. This sequence encodes CASSLDRNEQFF.

This clonotype occurred many times. The chain employs TRBV12-3 or TRBV12-4 and TRBJ2-1, with D unresolved. V lost 5 bases, J lost 6 bases, and 11 bases lay in between. The CDR3 consists of 13 residues. CDR3 sequence reads: CASSLLSGNEQFF. In DNA form, the CDR3 reads TGTGCCAGCAGTCTTTTGTCCGGCAATGAGCAGTTCTTC.

This clonotype was seen only a few times. The V and J genes are TRBV20-1 and TRBJ2-7; 12 positions agree with TRBD2. This CDR3 comprises 16 residues. Germline V CDR1 and CDR2: DFQATT, SNEGSKA (reference sequence). The trim removed 0 bases at V and 6 bases at J, leaving 9 bases unmatched. The CDR3 coding sequence is TGCAGTGCTAGAGATCGGACTAGCGGGACCCTCTCCGAGCAGTACTTC. Translating it yields CSARDRTSGTLSEQYF.

The chain combines TRBV6-2 or TRBV6-3 with TRBJ2-3; TRBD1 matches 7 bases. The CDR3 covers 14 residues. The germline V gene has CDR1 MNHEY and CDR2 SVGEGT. Germline trimming cut 0 bases from V and 4 bases from J; bases unmatched to any gene: 1. The CDR3 DNA reads as TGTGCCAGCAGTTACTCGGACAGGTCAGATACGCAGTATTTT. The encoded protein is CASSYSDRSDTQYF.

The chain links TRBV11-2 to TRBJ2-7, with unresolved D. Per the germline V gene, CDR1 is SGHAT and CDR2 is FQNNGV. CDR3 length equals 15 residues. The germline V and J ends were trimmed by 5 bases and 1 base, with 15 bases remaining between them. The CDR3 sequence: CASSPPRTLSYEQYF. In DNA, the CDR3 is TGTGCCAGCAGCCCCCCCCGGACGTTATCCTACGAGCAGTACTTC.

The chain links TRBV5-1 to TRBJ2-5; D tentatively reads TRBD1 or TRBD2 (6 bases each). Per germline, CDR1 SGHRS and CDR2 YFSETQ. Trimming shortened V by 0 bases and J by 3 bases, and 9 bases separated the two germline ends. The CDR3 totals 14 residues. The CDR3 protein is CASSLAGGEETQYF. The CDR3 DNA reads as TGCGCCAGCAGCTTGGCCGGGGGCGAAGAGACCCAGTACTTC. Looking up the rest from reference TRBV5-1 and TRBJ2-5 gives the full variable domain: KAGVTQTPRYLIKTRGQQVTLSCSPISGHRSVSWYQQTPGQGLQFLFEYFSETQRNKGNFPGRFSGRQFSNSRSEMNVSTLELGDSALYLCASSLAGGEETQYFGPGTRLLVL.

For this clonotype: This sequence may be a read error, since a much larger clone differs from it by one base. V gene TRBV7-2 combines with J gene TRBJ2-5, with D hard to call. This CDR3 is built from 12 residues. Germline assignment: CDR1 SGHTA and CDR2 FQGNSA. CDR3 residues: CANSLQPETQYF. The CDR3 DNA reads as TGTGCCAACAGCTTACAGCCAGAGACCCAGTACTTC.

CDR3 loop: CASSAGPPDTQYF. The CDR3 DNA reads as TGTGCCAGCAGCGCCGGACCACCCGATACGCAGTATTTT. The J gene is TRBJ2-3, the V gene TRBV7-2; D unresolved. Trimming left V 5 bases short and J 6 bases short, with 12 bases between. The CDR3 extends over 13 amino acids. CDR1 and CDR2 (germline): SGHTA, FQGNSA.

This clonotype was counted many times. The chain uses TRBV12-3 or TRBV12-4 and TRBJ1-2; 9 bases match TRBD1. V dropped 4 bases and J dropped 4; count of bases not matched to a gene: 1. This CDR3 contains 13 residues. CDR3 region: CASSSGQGYGYTF. DNA of the CDR3: TGTGCCAGCAGTTCGGGACAGGGCTATGGCTACACCTTC.

This clonotype was observed many times. The CDR3 DNA reads TGTGCCAGCAGCGAGGGACAGGATAATGAAAAACTGTTTTTT. This translates into CASSEGQDNEKLFF. The J gene is TRBJ1-4, the V gene TRBV5-4, with 8 bases fitting TRBD1. Germline CDR1 and CDR2: SGHNT and YYREEE (reference sequence). Trimming removed 4 bases from V and 4 bases from J; junction bases left unmatched: 3. CDR3 length: 14 residues.

V and J are TRBV7-2 and TRBJ2-3, with 10 bases aligning to TRBD2. J was trimmed by 4 bases and V by 0 bases; bases with no gene match: 1. The germline CDR1 and CDR2 sequences are SGHTA and FQGNSA. This CDR3 spans 15 amino acids. DNA for the CDR3: TGTGCCAGCAGCTTAGCTAGCGGGAGGTCAGATACGCAGTATTTT. It yields the protein CASSLASGRSDTQYF.

This chain links TRBV18 with TRBJ2-7; 13 nucleotides align to TRBD2. Germline CDR1 KGHSH, CDR2 LQKENI. The CDR3 is 15 amino acids. The ends lost 3 bases at V and 3 bases at J; junction bases unmatched: 2. Here the CDR3 DNA reads TGTGCCAGCTCACCCGGGACTAGCGGGAACTACGAGCAGTACTTC. Protein: CASSPGTSGNYEQYF.